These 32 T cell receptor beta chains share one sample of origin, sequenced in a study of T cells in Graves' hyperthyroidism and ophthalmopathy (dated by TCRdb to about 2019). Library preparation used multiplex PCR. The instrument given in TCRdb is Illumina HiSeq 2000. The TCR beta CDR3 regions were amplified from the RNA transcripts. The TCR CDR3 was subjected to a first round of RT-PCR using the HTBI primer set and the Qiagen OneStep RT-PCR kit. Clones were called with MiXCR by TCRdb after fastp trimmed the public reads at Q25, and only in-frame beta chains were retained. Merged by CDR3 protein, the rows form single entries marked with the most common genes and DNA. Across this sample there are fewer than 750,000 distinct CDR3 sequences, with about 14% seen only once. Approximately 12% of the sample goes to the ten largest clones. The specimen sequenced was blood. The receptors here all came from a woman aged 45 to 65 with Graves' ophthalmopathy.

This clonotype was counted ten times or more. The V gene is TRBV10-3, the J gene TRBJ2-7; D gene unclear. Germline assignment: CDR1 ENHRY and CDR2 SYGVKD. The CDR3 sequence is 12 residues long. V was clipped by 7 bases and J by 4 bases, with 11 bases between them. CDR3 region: CAITPNGYEQYF. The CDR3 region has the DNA TGTGCCATCACCCCGAACGGGTACGAGCAGTACTTC.

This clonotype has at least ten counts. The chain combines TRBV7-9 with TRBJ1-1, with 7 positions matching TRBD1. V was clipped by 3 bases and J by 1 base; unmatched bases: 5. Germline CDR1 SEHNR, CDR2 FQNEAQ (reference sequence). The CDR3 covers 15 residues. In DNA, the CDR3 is TGTGCCAGCAGCTTGGGACAGCCAAGGAACACTGAAGCTTTCTTT. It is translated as CASSLGQPRNTEAFF.

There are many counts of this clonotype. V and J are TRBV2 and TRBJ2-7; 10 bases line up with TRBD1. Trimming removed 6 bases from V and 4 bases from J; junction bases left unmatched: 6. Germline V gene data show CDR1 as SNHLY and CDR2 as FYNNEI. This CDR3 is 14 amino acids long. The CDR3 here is CASRTGTGEYEQYF. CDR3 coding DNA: TGTGCCAGCAGAACCGGGACAGGGGAGTACGAGCAGTACTTC.

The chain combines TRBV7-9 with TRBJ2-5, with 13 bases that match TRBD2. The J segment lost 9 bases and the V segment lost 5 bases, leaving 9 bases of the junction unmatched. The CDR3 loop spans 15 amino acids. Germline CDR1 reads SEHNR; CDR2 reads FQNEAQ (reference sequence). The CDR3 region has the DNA TGTGCCAGCAGCGTAGGACTAGCGGGAGTGTCGGCCCAGTACTTC. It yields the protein CASSVGLAGVSAQYF.

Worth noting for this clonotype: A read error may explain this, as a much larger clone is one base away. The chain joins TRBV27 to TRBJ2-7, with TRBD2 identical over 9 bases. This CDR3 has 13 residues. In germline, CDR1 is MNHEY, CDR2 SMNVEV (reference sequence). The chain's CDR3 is CACRRLAVYEQYF. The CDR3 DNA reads TGTGCCTGCAGAAGACTAGCGGTATACGAGCAGTACTTC.

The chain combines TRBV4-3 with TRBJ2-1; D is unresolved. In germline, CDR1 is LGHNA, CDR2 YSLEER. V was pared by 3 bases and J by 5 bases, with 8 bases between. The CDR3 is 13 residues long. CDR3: CASSQGQDNEQFF. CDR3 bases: TGCGCCAGCAGCCAGGGTCAGGACAATGAGCAGTTCTTC.

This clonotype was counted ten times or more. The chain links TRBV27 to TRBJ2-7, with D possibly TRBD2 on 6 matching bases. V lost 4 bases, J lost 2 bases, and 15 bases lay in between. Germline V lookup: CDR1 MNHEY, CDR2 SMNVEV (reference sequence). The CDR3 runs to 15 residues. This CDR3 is CASSSPGLKAYEQYF. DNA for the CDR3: TGTGCCAGCAGTTCACCGGGACTGAAAGCCTACGAGCAGTACTTC.

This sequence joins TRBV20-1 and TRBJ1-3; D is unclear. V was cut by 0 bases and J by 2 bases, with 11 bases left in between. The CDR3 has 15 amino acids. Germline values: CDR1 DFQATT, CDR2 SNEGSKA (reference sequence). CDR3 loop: CSARDPGKTGNTIYF. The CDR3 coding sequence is TGCAGTGCTAGAGATCCGGGTAAAACTGGAAACACCATATATTTT.

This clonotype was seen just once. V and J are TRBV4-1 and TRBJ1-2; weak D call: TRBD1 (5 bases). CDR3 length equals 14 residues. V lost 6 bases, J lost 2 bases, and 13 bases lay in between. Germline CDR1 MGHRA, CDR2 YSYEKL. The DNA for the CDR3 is TGCGCCAGCAGACGATTGGGGGGGAACTATGGCTACACCTTC. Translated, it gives CASRRLGGNYGYTF.

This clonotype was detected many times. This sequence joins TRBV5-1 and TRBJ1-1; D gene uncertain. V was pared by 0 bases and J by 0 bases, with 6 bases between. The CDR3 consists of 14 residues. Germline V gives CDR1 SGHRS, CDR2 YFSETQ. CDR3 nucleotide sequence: TGCGCCAGCAGCTTGGTCGGTTTGAACACTGAAGCTTTCTTT. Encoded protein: CASSLVGLNTEAFF.

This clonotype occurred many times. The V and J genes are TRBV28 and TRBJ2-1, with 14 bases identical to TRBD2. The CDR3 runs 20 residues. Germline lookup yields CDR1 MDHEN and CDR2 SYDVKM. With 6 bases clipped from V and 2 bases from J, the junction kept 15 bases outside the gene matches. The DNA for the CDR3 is TGTGCCAGCAGACATAATGACCCGGGACTAGCGGGAGATGCCTACAATGAGCAGTTCTTC. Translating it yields CASRHNDPGLAGDAYNEQFF.

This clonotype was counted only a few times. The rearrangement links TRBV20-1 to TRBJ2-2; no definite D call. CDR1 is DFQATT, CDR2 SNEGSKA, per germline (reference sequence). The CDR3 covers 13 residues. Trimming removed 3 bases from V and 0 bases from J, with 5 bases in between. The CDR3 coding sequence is TGCAGTGCTAGGCGCGCGAACACCGGGGAGCTGTTTTTT. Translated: CSARRANTGELFF.

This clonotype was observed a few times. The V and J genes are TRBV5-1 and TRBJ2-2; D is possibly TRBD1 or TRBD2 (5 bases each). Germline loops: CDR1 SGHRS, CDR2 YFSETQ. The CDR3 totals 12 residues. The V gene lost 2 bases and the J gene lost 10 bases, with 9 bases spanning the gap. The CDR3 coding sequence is TGCGCCAGCAGCTTCGGGACCCCGGAGCTGTTTTTT. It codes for CASSFGTPELFF.

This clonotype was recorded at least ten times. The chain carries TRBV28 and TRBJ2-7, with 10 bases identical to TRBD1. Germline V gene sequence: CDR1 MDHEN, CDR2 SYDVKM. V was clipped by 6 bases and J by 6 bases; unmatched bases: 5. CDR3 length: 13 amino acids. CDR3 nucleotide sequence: TGTGCCAGCAGAAAGACAGGGGGCATCGAGCAGTACTTC. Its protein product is CASRKTGGIEQYF.

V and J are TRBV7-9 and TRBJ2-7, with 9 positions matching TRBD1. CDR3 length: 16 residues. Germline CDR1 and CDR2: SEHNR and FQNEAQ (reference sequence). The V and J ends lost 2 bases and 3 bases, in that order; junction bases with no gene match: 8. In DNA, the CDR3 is TGTGCCAGCAGCTTAACAGGGGGCATCTACTACTACGAGCAGTACTTC. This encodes CASSLTGGIYYYEQYF.

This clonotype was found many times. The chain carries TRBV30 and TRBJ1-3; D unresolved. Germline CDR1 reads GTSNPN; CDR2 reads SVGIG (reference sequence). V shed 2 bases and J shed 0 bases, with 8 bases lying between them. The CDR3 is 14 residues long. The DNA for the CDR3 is TGTGCCTGGAGTAACGATTTCTCTGGAAACACCATATATTTT. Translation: CAWSNDFSGNTIYF.

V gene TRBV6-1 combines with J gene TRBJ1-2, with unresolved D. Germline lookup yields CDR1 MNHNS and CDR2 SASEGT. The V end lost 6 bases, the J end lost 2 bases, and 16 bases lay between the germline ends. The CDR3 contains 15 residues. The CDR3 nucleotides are TGTGCCAGCAGATGGGGTTCGCGGGAGAACTATGGCTACACCTTC. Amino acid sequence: CASRWGSRENYGYTF.

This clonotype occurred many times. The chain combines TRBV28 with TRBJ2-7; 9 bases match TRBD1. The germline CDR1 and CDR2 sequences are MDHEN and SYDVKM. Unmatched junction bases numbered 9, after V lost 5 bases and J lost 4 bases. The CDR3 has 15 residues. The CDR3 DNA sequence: TGTGCCAGCAGTGAACCTGGGACAGGGACTTACGAGCAGTACTTC. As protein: CASSEPGTGTYEQYF.

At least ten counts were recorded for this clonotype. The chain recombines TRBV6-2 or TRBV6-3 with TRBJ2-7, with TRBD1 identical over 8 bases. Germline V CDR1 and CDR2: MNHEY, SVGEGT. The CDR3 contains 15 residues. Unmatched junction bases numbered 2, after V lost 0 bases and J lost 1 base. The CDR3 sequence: CASSYSTGASYEQYF. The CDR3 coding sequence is TGTGCCAGCAGTTACTCGACAGGGGCGTCCTACGAGCAGTACTTC.

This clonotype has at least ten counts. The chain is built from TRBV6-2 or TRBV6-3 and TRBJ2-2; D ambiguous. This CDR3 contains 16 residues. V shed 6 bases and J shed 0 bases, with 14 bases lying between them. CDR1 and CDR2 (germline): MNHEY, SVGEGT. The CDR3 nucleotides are TGTGCCAGCAGCTGGGTACGGGTTTCGAACACCGGGGAGCTGTTTTTT. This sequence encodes CASSWVRVSNTGELFF.

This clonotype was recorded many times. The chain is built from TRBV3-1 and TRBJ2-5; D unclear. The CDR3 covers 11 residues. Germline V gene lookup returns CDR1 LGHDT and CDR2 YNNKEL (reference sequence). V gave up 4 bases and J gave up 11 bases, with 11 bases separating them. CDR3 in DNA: TGTGCCAGCAGCCTTGGTCCTAGTCAGTACTTC. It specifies CASSLGPSQYF.

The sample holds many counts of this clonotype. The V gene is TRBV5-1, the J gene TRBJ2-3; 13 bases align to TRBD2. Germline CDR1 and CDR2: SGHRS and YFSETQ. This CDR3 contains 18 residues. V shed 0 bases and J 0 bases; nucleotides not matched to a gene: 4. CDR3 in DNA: TGCGCCAGCAGCTTGGGACTAGCGGGAGGCCCCAGCACAGATACGCAGTATTTT. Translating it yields CASSLGLAGGPSTDTQYF. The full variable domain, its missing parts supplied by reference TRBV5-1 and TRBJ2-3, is KAGVTQTPRYLIKTRGQQVTLSCSPISGHRSVSWYQQTPGQGLQFLFEYFSETQRNKGNFPGRFSGRQFSNSRSEMNVSTLELGDSALYLCASSLGLAGGPSTDTQYFGPGTRLTVL.

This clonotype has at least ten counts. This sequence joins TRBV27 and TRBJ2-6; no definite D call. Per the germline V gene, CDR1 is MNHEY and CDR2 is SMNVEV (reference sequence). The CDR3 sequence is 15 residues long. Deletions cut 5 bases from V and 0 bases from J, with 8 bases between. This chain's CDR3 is CASSRLPSGANVLTF. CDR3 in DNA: TGTGCCAGCAGTCGACTCCCCTCTGGGGCCAACGTCCTGACTTTC.

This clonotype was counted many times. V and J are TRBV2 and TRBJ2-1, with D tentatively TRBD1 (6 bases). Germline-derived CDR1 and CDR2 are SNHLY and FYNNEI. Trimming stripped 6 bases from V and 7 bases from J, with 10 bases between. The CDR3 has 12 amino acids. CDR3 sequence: CASRPQGNEQFF. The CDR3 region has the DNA TGTGCCAGCAGACCACAGGGTAATGAGCAGTTCTTC.

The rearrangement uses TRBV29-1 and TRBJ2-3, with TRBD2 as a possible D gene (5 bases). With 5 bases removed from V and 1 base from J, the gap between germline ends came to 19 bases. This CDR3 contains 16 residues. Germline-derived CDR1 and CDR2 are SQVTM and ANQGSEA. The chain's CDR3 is CSVKVGGWRGTDTQYF. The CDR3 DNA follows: TGCAGCGTTAAGGTCGGCGGGTGGCGGGGCACAGATACGCAGTATTTT.

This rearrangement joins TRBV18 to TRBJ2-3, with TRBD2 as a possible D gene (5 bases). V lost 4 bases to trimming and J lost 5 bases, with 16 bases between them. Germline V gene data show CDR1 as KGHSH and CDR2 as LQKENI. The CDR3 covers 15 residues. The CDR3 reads CASSRISGVEDTQYF. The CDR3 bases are TGTGCCAGCTCACGTATATCCGGGGTGGAAGATACGCAGTATTTT.

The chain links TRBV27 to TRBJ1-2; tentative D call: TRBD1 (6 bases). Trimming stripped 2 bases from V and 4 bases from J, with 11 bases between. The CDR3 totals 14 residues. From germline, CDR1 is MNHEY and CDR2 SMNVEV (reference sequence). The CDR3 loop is CASSLGGYSYGYTF. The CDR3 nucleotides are TGTGCCAGCAGTTTAGGGGGCTACTCCTATGGCTACACCTTC.

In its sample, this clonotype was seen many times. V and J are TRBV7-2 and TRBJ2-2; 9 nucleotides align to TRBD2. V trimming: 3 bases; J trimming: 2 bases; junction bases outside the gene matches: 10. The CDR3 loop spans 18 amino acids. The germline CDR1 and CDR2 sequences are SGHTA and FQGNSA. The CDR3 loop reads CASSLKFSGSSNTGELFF. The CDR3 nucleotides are TGTGCCAGCAGCTTGAAATTTAGCGGGAGTTCAAACACCGGGGAGCTGTTTTTT. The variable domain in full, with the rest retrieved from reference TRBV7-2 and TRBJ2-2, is GAGVSQSPSNKVTEKGKDVELRCDPISGHTALYWYRQSLGQGLEFLIYFQGNSAPDKSGLPSDRFSAERTGGSVSTLTIQRTQQEDSAVYLCASSLKFSGSSNTGELFFGEGSRLTVL.

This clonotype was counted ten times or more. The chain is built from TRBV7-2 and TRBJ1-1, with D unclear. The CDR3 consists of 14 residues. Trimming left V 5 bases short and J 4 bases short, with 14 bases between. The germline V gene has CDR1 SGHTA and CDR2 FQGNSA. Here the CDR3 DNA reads TGTGCCAGCAGCAGTAAAGACAAGGGCACTGAAGCTTTCTTT. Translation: CASSSKDKGTEAFF.

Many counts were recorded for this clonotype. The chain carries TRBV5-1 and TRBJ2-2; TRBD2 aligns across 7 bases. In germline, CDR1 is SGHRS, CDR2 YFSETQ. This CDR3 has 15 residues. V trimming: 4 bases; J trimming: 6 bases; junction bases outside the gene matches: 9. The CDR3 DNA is TGCGCCAGCAGCCTGCGCAGGGAGGGCCCCGGGGAGCTGTTTTTT. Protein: CASSLRREGPGELFF.

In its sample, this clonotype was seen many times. The CDR3: CASSPSGGVHGYTF. Written as DNA, the CDR3 is TGTGCCAGCAGTCCCTCAGGGGGCGTGCATGGCTACACCTTC. The chain links TRBV28 to TRBJ1-2; TRBD1 matches 8 bases. V was pared by 5 bases and J by 6 bases, with 8 bases of the junction left unmatched. This CDR3 is 14 amino acids long. Germline CDR1 MDHEN, CDR2 SYDVKM.

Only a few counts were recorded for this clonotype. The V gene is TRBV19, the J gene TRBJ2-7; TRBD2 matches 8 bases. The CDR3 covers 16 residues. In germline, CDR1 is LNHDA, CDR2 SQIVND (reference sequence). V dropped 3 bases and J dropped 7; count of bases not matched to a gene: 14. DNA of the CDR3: TGTGCCAGTAGTATCGGTCCGGGACTAGGCGCGGGGGAGCAGTACTTC. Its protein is CASSIGPGLGAGEQYF.